This TCR beta chain was sequenced in a study of PD-1 blockade in classical Hodgkin lymphoma. Overall study findings and caveats: In CD4+ cells, TCR diversity went up significantly by C4D1, but in CD8+ cells it did not. Baseline diversity was lower in partial responders and progressors than complete responders.

Concerning this clone itself: Its target is unknown.

Germline V gene lookup returns CDR1 LNHNV and CDR2 YYDKDF (reference sequence). The CDR3 is made up of 13 amino acids. V lost 2 bases and J lost 6, with 10 bases in between. TCRdb's copy holds only in-frame clones and misses some; the assay was immunoSEQ multiplex PCR. The table includes about 44,000 clones, 60% to 70% detected once. Sample time point: cycle 4 day 1 (C4D1), after 6 weeks of nivolumab. Relapse was seen in all patients after autologous stem cell transplantation, and brentuximab vedotin exposure was variable. This chain connects TRBV15 to TRBJ1-1; D remains ambiguous. Sequenced material: peripheral blood mononuclear cells (PBMCs), taken before the fourth cycle of nivolumab. The origin of this receptor is a human donor with classical Hodgkin lymphoma. The CDR3 DNA reads as TGTGCCACCAGCAGAATGGGGATACCTGAAGCTTTCTTT. Translated, it gives CATSRMGIPEAFF. Variable domain in full (rest from reference TRBV15 and TRBJ1-1): DAMVIQNPRYQVTQFGKPVTLSCSQTLNHNVMYWYQQKSSQAPKLLFHYYDKDFNNEADTPDNFQSRRPNTSFCFLDIRSPGLGDTAMYLCATSRMGIPEAFFGQGTRLTVV.